The T cell receptor beta chain under discussion was sequenced for a study of T cells after yellow fever vaccination. Overall study results and limits: Weaker, the secondary response had a peak occurring faster, on day 5 versus 15.

TCRdb ran MiXCR on the 5' RACE reads and lists one entry per CDR3 protein. The sample holds hundreds of thousands of distinct CDR3 sequences, 3.6% seen once. As regards this clonotype: Its antigen remains unidentified.

Trimming removed 7 bases from V and 6 bases from J, with 19 bases in between. This CDR3 is built from 16 residues. Germline V lookup: CDR1 MNHEY, CDR2 SVGEGT. The source was PBMCs, collected on the day of the yellow fever booster vaccination. The clonotype comes from a man aged 18-30 years who received the YFV17D yellow fever vaccine. This chain uses TRBV6-2 or TRBV6-3 with TRBJ1-6; no firm D call. CDR3 region: CASTNWMAGLNSPLHF. The CDR3 DNA reads as TGTGCCAGCACCAACTGGATGGCAGGACTTAATTCACCCCTCCACTTT.